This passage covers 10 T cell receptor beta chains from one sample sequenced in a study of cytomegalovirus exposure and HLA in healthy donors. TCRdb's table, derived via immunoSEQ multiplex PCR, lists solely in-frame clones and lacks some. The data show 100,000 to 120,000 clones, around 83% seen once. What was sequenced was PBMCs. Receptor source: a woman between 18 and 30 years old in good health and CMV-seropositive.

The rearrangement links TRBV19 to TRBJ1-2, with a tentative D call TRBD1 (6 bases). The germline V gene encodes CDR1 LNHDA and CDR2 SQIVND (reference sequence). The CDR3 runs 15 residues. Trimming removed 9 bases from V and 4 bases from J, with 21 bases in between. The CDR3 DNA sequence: TGTGCCAGCAATGAACAAACAGGGTTGAGCTATGGCTACACCTTC. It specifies CASNEQTGLSYGYTF.

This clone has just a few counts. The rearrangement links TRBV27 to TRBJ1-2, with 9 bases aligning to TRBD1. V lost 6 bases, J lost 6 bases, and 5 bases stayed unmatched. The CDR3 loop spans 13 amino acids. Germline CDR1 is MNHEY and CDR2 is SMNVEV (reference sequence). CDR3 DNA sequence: TGTGCCAGCAGGGCCACAGGGGGCCATGGCTACACCTTC. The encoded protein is CASRATGGHGYTF.

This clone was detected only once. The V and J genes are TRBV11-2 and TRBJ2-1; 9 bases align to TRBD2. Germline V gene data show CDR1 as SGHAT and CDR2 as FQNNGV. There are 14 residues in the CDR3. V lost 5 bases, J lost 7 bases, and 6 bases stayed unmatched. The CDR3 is CASSPMAGGNEQFF. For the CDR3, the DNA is TGTGCCAGCAGCCCCATGGCGGGAGGGAATGAGCAGTTCTTC.

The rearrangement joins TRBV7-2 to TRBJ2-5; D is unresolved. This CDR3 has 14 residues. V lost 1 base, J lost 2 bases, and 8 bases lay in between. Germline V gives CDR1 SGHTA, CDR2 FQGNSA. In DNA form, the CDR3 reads TGTGCCAGCAGCTTAGTGGCCCAACAAGAGACCCAGTACTTC. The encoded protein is CASSLVAQQETQYF.

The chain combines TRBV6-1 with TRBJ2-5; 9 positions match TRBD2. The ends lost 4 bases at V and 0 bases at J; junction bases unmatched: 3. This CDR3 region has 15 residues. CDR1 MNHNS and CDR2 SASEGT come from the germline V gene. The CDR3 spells CASSGLAGNQETQYF. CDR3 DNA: TGTGCCAGCAGTGGGCTAGCGGGGAACCAAGAGACCCAGTACTTC.

The CDR3 loop is CASRRGGDNEKLFF. The CDR3 region has the DNA TGTGCCAGTAGAAGGGGGGGAGACAATGAAAAACTGTTTTTT. The chain couples TRBV19 to TRBJ1-4; perhaps TRBD1 as D (6 bases). The CDR3 is 14 residues long. The germline V and J ends were trimmed by 6 bases and 5 bases, with 13 bases remaining between them. CDR1 is LNHDA, CDR2 SQIVND, per germline (reference sequence).

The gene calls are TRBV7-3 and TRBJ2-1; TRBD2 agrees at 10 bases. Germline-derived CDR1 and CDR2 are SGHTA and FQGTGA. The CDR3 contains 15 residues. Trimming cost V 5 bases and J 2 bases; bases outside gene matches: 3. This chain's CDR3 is CASSPSGGAYNEQFF. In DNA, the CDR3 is TGTGCCAGCAGCCCGAGCGGGGGGGCCTACAATGAGCAGTTCTTC.

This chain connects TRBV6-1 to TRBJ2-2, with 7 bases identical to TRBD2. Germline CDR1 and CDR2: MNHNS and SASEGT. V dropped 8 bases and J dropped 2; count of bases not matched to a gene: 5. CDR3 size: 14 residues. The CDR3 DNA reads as TGTGCCAGCGGGCTAGCGGTAAACACCGGGGAGCTGTTTTTT. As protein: CASGLAVNTGELFF.

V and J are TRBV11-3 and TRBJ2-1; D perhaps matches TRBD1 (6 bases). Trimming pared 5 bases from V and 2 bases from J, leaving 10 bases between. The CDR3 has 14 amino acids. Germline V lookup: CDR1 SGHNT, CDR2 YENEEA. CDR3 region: CASSRDTPYNEQFF. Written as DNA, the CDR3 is TGTGCCAGCAGCAGGGACACCCCCTACAATGAGCAGTTCTTC.

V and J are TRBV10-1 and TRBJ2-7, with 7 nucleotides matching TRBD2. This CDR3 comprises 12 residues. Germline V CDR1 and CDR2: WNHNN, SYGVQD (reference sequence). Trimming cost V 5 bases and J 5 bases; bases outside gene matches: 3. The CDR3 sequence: CASSPGTNEQYF. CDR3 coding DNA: TGCGCCAGCAGTCCCGGGACTAACGAGCAGTACTTC.